This T cell receptor (beta chain) emerged from a study of cytomegalovirus exposure and HLA in healthy donors. Study outcomes and limitations: Presence/absence comparisons presumed near-even sequencing depth among donors. The authors judged a highly shared variant cluster likely a sequencing artifact.

It was with 60 Vbeta and 13 Jbeta primers that the PCR ran. Using immunoSEQ multiplex PCR, the repertoire was profiled, and TCRdb retains in-frame clones only, with some absent. The data contain about 110,000 clones, approximately 70% of them singletons. Concerning this clone itself: Its target is not known.

V lost 4 bases, J lost 13 bases, and 23 bases lay in between. From germline, CDR1 is SGHDT and CDR2 YYEEEE. The CDR3 is 14 amino acids. This chain connects TRBV5-6 to TRBJ1-1; weak D call: TRBD1 (5 bases). Sequencing was carried out using PBMCs. The source of this sequence is a woman in her 70s in good health and CMV-seropositive. CDR3 amino acids: CASSLMGGRGSVFF. CDR3 DNA sequence: TGTGCCAGCAGCCTGATGGGGGGACGAGGTAGTGTTTTCTTT.